What follows are 14 T cell receptor beta chains derived from one specimen sequenced in a study of EBV T-cell therapy then PD-1 blockade in nasopharyngeal carcinoma. Treatment of the sample: AdE1-LMPpoly-expanded autologous EBV-specific T-cell therapy followed by anti-PD-1 nivolumab. Clones were sequenced by immunoSEQ multiplex PCR, and TCRdb holds only the in-frame ones, with some missing. The sample lists 14,000 or so clones, approximately 81% occurring once. These receptors lack a known antigen. The source material was CD8+ T cells from blood, sampled around day 99 from a patient whose treatment included autologous EBV-specific T cells and nivolumab. The receptors were gathered from a man aged 40-49 years with nasopharyngeal carcinoma.

The chain combines TRBV7-9 with TRBJ2-1, with 13 bases lining up with TRBD2. Germline V lookup: CDR1 SEHNR, CDR2 FQNEAQ (reference sequence). The trim removed 7 bases at V and 14 bases at J, leaving 11 bases unmatched. This CDR3 spans 14 amino acids. The CDR3 nucleotides read TGTGCCAGCACCTTTTCCGGACTAGCGGGGGTGGAGTTCTTC. It encodes CASTFSGLAGVEFF. Complete variable domain (other parts from reference TRBV7-9 and TRBJ2-1): DTGVSQNPRHKITKRGQNVTFRCDPISEHNRLYWYRQTLGQGPEFLTYFQNEAQLEKSRLLSDRFSAERPKGSFSTLEIQRTEQGDSAMYLCASTFSGLAGVEFFGPGTRLTVL.

The chain joins TRBV10-3 to TRBJ2-3, with a possible D match to TRBD1 (6 bases). Germline V gene data show CDR1 as ENHRY and CDR2 as SYGVKD. Trimming left V 7 bases short and J 2 bases short, with 10 bases between. The CDR3 is made up of 13 amino acids. The CDR3 DNA follows: TGTGCCATCAACACAGGGAACACAGATACGCAGTATTTT. Its translation is CAINTGNTDTQYF.

The chain couples TRBV6-5 to TRBJ1-5, with 7 positions matching TRBD1. V trimming: 4 bases; J trimming: 7 bases; junction bases outside the gene matches: 7. Germline V gives CDR1 MNHEY, CDR2 SVGAGI. The CDR3 is made up of 14 amino acids. The CDR3 sequence is CASSSLQGRQPQHF. Here the CDR3 DNA reads TGTGCCAGCAGTTCGTTACAGGGGCGGCAGCCCCAGCATTTT.

The rearrangement links TRBV13 to TRBJ2-2, with TRBD1 matching 8 bases. The CDR3 has 16 residues. The germline gives CDR1 PRHDT, CDR2 FYEKMQ (reference sequence). After removal of 4 bases from V and 9 bases from J, the junction contained 13 bases not matched to a gene. Here the CDR3 reads CASSSTRQGKRRELFF. The CDR3 DNA reads as TGTGCCAGCAGCTCCACCCGACAGGGGAAGAGGCGGGAGCTGTTTTTT.

The chain is built from TRBV4-3 and TRBJ2-7; D gene ambiguous. The V end lost 0 bases, the J end lost 2 bases, and 8 bases lay between the germline ends. Germline assignment: CDR1 LGHNA and CDR2 YSLEER. The CDR3 spans 14 residues. The DNA for the CDR3 is TGCGCCAGCAGCCAAGACATTGGGACCTACGAGCAGTACTTC. This gives the protein CASSQDIGTYEQYF.

This clone was seen just once. The rearrangement links TRBV6-5 to TRBJ1-2, with 9 nucleotides matching TRBD1. The ends lost 2 bases at V and 3 bases at J; junction bases unmatched: 7. Germline loops: CDR1 MNHEY, CDR2 SVGAGI. The CDR3 is made up of 16 amino acids. CDR3: CASSYTGTGTYYGYTF. The CDR3 DNA reads TGTGCCAGCAGTTACACTGGGACAGGGACGTACTATGGCTACACCTTC.

CDR3 residues: CATSESLRGRNEKLFF. In DNA, the CDR3 is TGTGCCACCAGTGAGTCCTTGAGGGGGAGGAATGAAAAACTGTTTTTT. V is TRBV24-1 and J is TRBJ1-4, with a weak D call TRBD1 (6 bases). The germline V gene encodes CDR1 KGHDR and CDR2 SFDVKD. CDR3 length: 16 residues. Trimming left V 4 bases short and J 5 bases short, with 16 bases between.

The V gene is TRBV4-3, the J gene TRBJ2-3; the match to TRBD2 covers 12 bases. With 0 bases clipped from V and 4 bases from J, the junction kept 2 bases outside the gene matches. The CDR3 consists of 16 residues. Germline-derived CDR1 and CDR2 are LGHNA and YSLEER. In nucleotides, the CDR3 is TGCGCCAGCAGCCAAGATCTAGCGGGGGGGCCAGATACGCAGTATTTT. Amino acid sequence: CASSQDLAGGPDTQYF.

The chain uses TRBV19 and TRBJ1-4, with D perhaps TRBD1 (5 bases). Trimming left V 4 bases short and J 0 bases short, with 12 bases between. From germline, CDR1 is LNHDA and CDR2 SQIVND (reference sequence). The CDR3 length is 16 residues. DNA of the CDR3: TGTGCCAGTAGTACGAGGGGCTTATCAACTAATGAAAAACTGTTTTTT. This gives the protein CASSTRGLSTNEKLFF.

The V and J genes are TRBV6-4 and TRBJ2-3; 12 bases fit TRBD1. Germline CDR1 and CDR2: MRHNA and SNTAGT. The CDR3 is made up of 16 amino acids. V lost 4 bases to trimming and J lost 4 bases; unmatched junction nucleotides: 6. CDR3 protein: CASSGSGTGGPDTQYF. The CDR3 nucleotides read TGTGCCAGCAGTGGCTCGGGGACAGGGGGCCCAGATACGCAGTATTTT.

The chain is built from TRBV5-1 and TRBJ1-6, with 8 positions matching TRBD1. This CDR3 region has 16 residues. Trimming cost V 3 bases and J 3 bases; bases outside gene matches: 5. CDR1 and CDR2 (germline): SGHRS, YFSETQ. The DNA of the CDR3 is TGCGCCAGCAGCTCTGACAGGGGCGACTATAATTCACCCCTCCACTTT. It codes for CASSSDRGDYNSPLHF.

The J gene is TRBJ2-4, the V gene TRBV7-9; 10 bases fit TRBD2. Germline loops: CDR1 SEHNR, CDR2 FQNEAQ (reference sequence). With V trimmed by 5 bases and J by 0 bases, 10 bases remained unmatched. The CDR3 runs 18 residues. The chain's CDR3 is CASSPQRGGQIAKNIQYF. As DNA, the CDR3 is TGTGCCAGCAGCCCACAGCGGGGGGGCCAAATAGCCAAAAACATTCAGTACTTC.

The chain links TRBV5-1 to TRBJ2-3; D not resolved. The CDR3 runs 16 residues. Germline CDR1 reads SGHRS; CDR2 reads YFSETQ. V gave up 3 bases and J gave up 0 bases, with 14 bases separating them. CDR3 loop: CASSYVNRPSTDTQYF. As DNA, the CDR3 is TGCGCCAGCAGCTACGTTAACAGACCTAGCACAGATACGCAGTATTTT.

V and J are TRBV28 and TRBJ2-6, with D tentatively TRBD2 (6 bases). The germline V and J ends were trimmed by 8 bases and 0 bases, with 20 bases remaining between them. The germline CDR1 and CDR2 sequences are MDHEN and SYDVKM. This CDR3 region has 18 residues. The CDR3 loop is CASLPRGQQRSGANVLTF. Here the CDR3 DNA reads TGTGCCAGCCTCCCGCGGGGTCAGCAGCGCTCTGGGGCCAACGTCCTGACTTTC.